Shown below are 7 T cell receptor beta chains from a single sample sequenced in a study of control samples from healthy donors and cancer patients. Clones were sequenced by immunoSEQ multiplex PCR, and TCRdb holds only the in-frame ones, with some missing. The table shows over 100,000 clones, with roughly nine tenths occurring only once. The sequenced sample consisted of blood. The receptors derive from a human donor in good health. The donor label of this sample is uncertain.

The genes are TRBV7-9 and TRBJ2-6, with 7 bases fitting TRBD2. The J segment lost 0 bases and the V segment lost 5 bases, leaving 4 bases of the junction unmatched. Germline loops: CDR1 SEHNR, CDR2 FQNEAQ (reference sequence). The CDR3 is made up of 16 amino acids. The CDR3 nucleotides read TGTGCCAGCAGCCGAGCGGGACTCTCTGGGGCCAACGTCCTGACTTTC. Encoded protein: CASSRAGLSGANVLTF.

This clone occurred a few times. The gene calls are TRBV6-4 and TRBJ1-5; no clear D gene. Germline V gives CDR1 MRHNA, CDR2 SNTAGT. Trimming cost V 8 bases and J 4 bases, with 12 bases left between them. The CDR3 sequence is 13 residues long. The CDR3 region has the DNA TGTGCCAGCTCCATCGGTGAGAATCAGCCCCAGCATTTT. It is translated as CASSIGENQPQHF.

This chain links TRBV6-5 with TRBJ1-6; D is uncertain. V dropped 2 bases and J dropped 2 bases, with 4 bases sitting between them. The V gene's germline CDR1 is MNHEY and CDR2 SVGAGI. This CDR3 has 14 amino acids. In DNA form, the CDR3 reads TGTGCCAGCAGTTACGGGGCCTATAATTCACCCCTCCACTTT. Amino acids: CASSYGAYNSPLHF.

This chain joins TRBV24-1 and TRBJ1-2; 9 positions match TRBD1. This CDR3 has 14 amino acids. Losses at the gene ends were 8 bases for V and 2 bases for J; bases not matched to a gene: 5. Germline V lookup: CDR1 KGHDR, CDR2 SFDVKD. Here the CDR3 DNA reads TGTGCCACCATTTGGACAGGGGAAAACTATGGCTACACCTTC. It encodes CATIWTGENYGYTF.

This chain uses TRBV5-5 with TRBJ1-1; D is unresolved. V was cut by 4 bases and J by 1 base, with 11 bases left in between. CDR1 and CDR2 from the germline V gene are SGHKS and YYEKEE (reference sequence). The length of the CDR3 is 14 residues. Here the CDR3 reads CASSGSLANTEAFF. As DNA, the CDR3 is TGTGCCAGCAGCGGCAGCCTGGCGAACACTGAAGCTTTCTTT. Full variable domain (missing parts from reference TRBV5-5 and TRBJ1-1): DAGVTQSPTHLIKTRGQQVTLRCSPISGHKSVSWYQQVLGQGPQFIFQYYEKEERGRGNFPDRFSARQFPNYSSELNVNALLLGDSALYLCASSGSLANTEAFFGQGTRLTVV.

V usage is TRBV7-9 and J usage is TRBJ1-2; TRBD1 aligns across 7 bases. The germline CDR1 and CDR2 sequences are SEHNR and FQNEAQ (reference sequence). CDR3 size: 14 residues. With 0 bases clipped from V and 7 bases from J, the junction kept 5 bases outside the gene matches. CDR3 in amino acids: CASSLAQGVTGYTF. The CDR3 DNA reads as TGTGCCAGCAGCTTAGCTCAGGGGGTAACTGGCTACACCTTC.

This clone was seen just once. This chain links TRBV11-2 with TRBJ1-3; TRBD1 might be the D (6 bases). This CDR3 is 15 amino acids long. V gave up 2 bases and J gave up 2 bases, with 10 bases separating them. The germline V gene has CDR1 SGHAT and CDR2 FQNNGV. For the CDR3, the DNA is TGTGCCAGCAGCTTATCGGACAGCCCTGGAAACACCATATATTTT. This encodes CASSLSDSPGNTIYF.